This record covers a single T cell receptor beta chain. The data were obtained in a study of cytomegalovirus exposure and HLA in healthy donors. Study in general: An earlier analysis identified 100 million to 130 million unique TCR beta sequences in 170 million or so T cells.

PCR employed 60 Vbeta and 13 Jbeta primers. This table comes from immunoSEQ multiplex PCR, and its TCRdb copy is limited to in-frame clones, with some not included. The repertoire includes 160,000 or so clones, approximately 80% of them detected once, and approximately 0.47% sits in the top ten. The receptor's source is a woman aged 50 to 60 in good health and CMV-seronegative. The sequencing sample was made of PBMCs.

CDR3 nucleotide sequence: TGTGCCAGCTCACCAAGGCAGGATTATGGCTACACCTTC. Translating it yields CASSPRQDYGYTF. This chain joins TRBV18 and TRBJ1-2; D gene unclear. The germline V and J ends were trimmed by 2 bases and 5 bases, with 9 bases remaining between them. Germline lookup yields CDR1 KGHSH and CDR2 LQKENI. The CDR3 is 13 residues long.